These 17 T cell receptor beta chains were all obtained from the same sample, sequenced in a study of T cells in Graves' hyperthyroidism and ophthalmopathy. From RNA transcripts, TCR beta CDR3 regions were amplified. First-round RT-PCR targeting the TCR CDR3 was performed with the HTBI primer set. One entry per CDR3 protein, called by TCRdb with MiXCR from the multiplex PCR reads. This table holds about 350,000 distinct CDR3 sequences, 14% found once. Sequencing used blood. These receptor sequences come from a woman aged 30 to 39 with Graves' hyperthyroidism.

In its sample, this clonotype was seen once. A much more abundant neighbour one base away suggests this may be a read error. This sequence joins TRBV6-5 and TRBJ2-1; TRBD2 matches at 8 bases. Germline CDR1 MNHEY, CDR2 SVGAGI. CDR3 length: 18 amino acids. J lost 6 bases, V lost 4 bases, and 17 bases had no gene match. In DNA form, the CDR3 reads TGTGCCAGCAGTTGCAACGGGGCGACGGGAGGGCCCTTCAATGAGCAGTTCTTC. It codes for CASSCNGATGGPFNEQFF.

V and J are TRBV9 and TRBJ2-7, with D tentatively TRBD1 (5 bases). CDR1 is SGDLS, CDR2 YYNGEE, per germline. V dropped 2 bases and J dropped 0 bases, with 12 bases sitting between them. CDR3 length: 15 residues. The CDR3 DNA reads TGTGCCAGCAGCGTGGGTGGAGACAGCTCCTACGAGCAGTACTTC. Encoded protein: CASSVGGDSSYEQYF.

There are many counts of this clonotype. This chain links TRBV12-3 or TRBV12-4 with TRBJ2-7; TRBD1 agrees at 7 bases. With V trimmed by 5 bases and J by 6 bases, 13 bases remained unmatched. CDR3 length: 15 residues. The CDR3 region is CASSGTVKPKAEQYF. Written as DNA, the CDR3 is TGTGCCAGCAGTGGGACAGTAAAACCAAAGGCCGAGCAGTACTTC.

In this sample, this clonotype turned up many times. The V call is TRBV11-1, the J call TRBJ2-1; the D is unclear. With 8 bases removed from V and 8 bases from J, the gap between germline ends came to 22 bases. This CDR3 spans 15 amino acids. Per germline, CDR1 SGHAT and CDR2 FQDESV (reference sequence). The CDR3 loop reads CASASSPGVYYEQFF. Written as DNA, the CDR3 is TGTGCCAGCGCCTCCTCTCCAGGTGTTTATTATGAGCAGTTCTTC.

This clonotype was counted at least ten times. V gene TRBV20-1 combines with J gene TRBJ2-7, with 7 bases aligning to TRBD2. The CDR3 runs 14 residues. Germline V lookup: CDR1 DFQATT, CDR2 SNEGSKA (reference sequence). V trimming: 3 bases; J trimming: 3 bases; junction bases outside the gene matches: 8. CDR3 sequence reads: CSARGGREGYEQYF. In nucleotides, the CDR3 is TGCAGTGCTAGGGGAGGCAGGGAGGGCTACGAGCAGTACTTC.

This clonotype was seen many times. The gene calls are TRBV12-3 or TRBV12-4 and TRBJ1-5, with a possible D match to TRBD1 (6 bases). V gave up 3 bases and J gave up 4 bases, with 7 bases separating them. This CDR3 spans 13 amino acids. The CDR3, as DNA: TGTGCCAGCAGTTTGGGACAAAATCAGCCCCAGCATTTT. It codes for CASSLGQNQPQHF.

This clonotype was counted at least ten times. The chain carries TRBV28 and TRBJ2-7; weak D call: TRBD1 (6 bases). The CDR3 extends over 14 amino acids. Germline V gene sequence: CDR1 MDHEN, CDR2 SYDVKM. V was clipped by 2 bases and J by 4 bases, with 12 bases between them. The CDR3 spells CASSLPGTSYEQYF. The CDR3 DNA sequence: TGTGCCAGCAGTTTACCAGGGACATCGTACGAGCAGTACTTC. Full variable domain (remainder filled in from reference TRBV28 and TRBJ2-7): DVKVTQSSRYLVKRTGEKVFLECVQDMDHENMFWYRQDPGLGLRLIYFSYDVKMKEKGDIPEGYSVSREKKERFSLILESASTNQTSMYLCASSLPGTSYEQYFGPGTRLTVT.

The chain joins TRBV6-1 to TRBJ1-2; the D is unclear. Trimming shortened V by 7 bases and J by 9 bases, and 12 bases separated the two germline ends. The length of the CDR3 is 11 residues. The germline V gene has CDR1 MNHNS and CDR2 SASEGT. The CDR3 loop reads CASTAGRSYTF. The CDR3 DNA reads as TGTGCCAGCACCGCCGGACGGAGCTACACCTTC.

In its sample, this clonotype was seen many times. The chain combines TRBV20-1 with TRBJ2-4; D is perhaps TRBD2 (5 bases). The germline CDR1 and CDR2 sequences are DFQATT and SNEGSKA (reference sequence). This CDR3 is built from 14 residues. V lost 5 bases, J lost 1 base, and 12 bases lay in between. The CDR3 sequence: CSALNPGAKNIQYF. In DNA, the CDR3 is TGCAGTGCTCTAAACCCGGGGGCCAAAAACATTCAGTACTTC.

This clonotype was picked up many times. The V and J genes are TRBV28 and TRBJ2-1; D unresolved. Trimming shortened V by 7 bases and J by 6 bases, and 10 bases separated the two germline ends. From germline, CDR1 is MDHEN and CDR2 SYDVKM. This CDR3 is built from 12 residues. The CDR3 protein is CASTPHGNEQFF. CDR3 nucleotides: TGTGCCAGCACTCCCCATGGCAATGAGCAGTTCTTC.

At least ten counts were recorded for this clonotype. The rearrangement joins TRBV12-3 or TRBV12-4 to TRBJ1-5; D is unresolved. V shed 9 bases and J shed 6 bases, with 15 bases lying between them. The CDR3 extends over 13 amino acids. The CDR3 protein is CASRAWGSQPQHF. The CDR3 bases are TGTGCCAGTAGGGCCTGGGGAAGTCAGCCCCAGCATTTT.

The chain carries TRBV19 and TRBJ2-3; 7 positions agree with TRBD2. Germline CDR1 LNHDA, CDR2 SQIVND (reference sequence). Trimming at V came to 3 bases and at J to 4 bases, leaving 1 base not matched to a gene. The CDR3 has 13 amino acids. CDR3 in DNA: TGTGCCAGTAGTATGGCGGGAGCAGATACGCAGTATTTT. It yields the protein CASSMAGADTQYF.

The sample holds many counts of this clonotype. CDR3 bases: TGCAGCGTTACCGGGACAGGGGGCCAGCCCCAGCATTTT. Translating it yields CSVTGTGGQPQHF. The chain links TRBV29-1 to TRBJ1-5, with 12 bases lining up with TRBD1. J gave up 7 bases and V 5 bases, and 3 bases lay outside the gene matches. Germline CDR1 and CDR2: SQVTM and ANQGSEA. CDR3 length equals 13 residues. Variable domain in full (rest from reference TRBV29-1 and TRBJ1-5): SAVISQKPSRDICQRGTSLTIQCQVDSQVTMMFWYRQQPGQSLTLIATANQGSEATYESGFVIDKFPISRPNLTFSTLTVSNMSPEDSSIYLCSVTGTGGQPQHFGDGTRLSIL.

The CDR3 DNA reads TGTGCCAGCAGTTACTCAAGCGGGAGCGGGGAGCTGTTTTTT. The encoded protein is CASSYSSGSGELFF. V usage is TRBV6-2 or TRBV6-3 and J usage is TRBJ2-2; TRBD2 matches 8 bases. The V gene end was trimmed by 0 bases and the J gene end by 7 bases; junction bases not matched to a gene: 1. Germline CDR1 MNHEY, CDR2 SVGEGT. The length of the CDR3 is 14 residues.

This clonotype was counted between two and nine times. The genes are TRBV4-3 and TRBJ2-3, with 7 bases aligning to TRBD2. The J segment lost 8 bases and the V segment lost 1 base, leaving 3 bases of the junction unmatched. This CDR3 comprises 13 residues. Looked up from germline, CDR1 is LGHNA and CDR2 is YSLEER. CDR3 DNA: TGCGCCAGCAGCCAAGGGGGGAGGGGTACGCAGTATTTT. It is translated as CASSQGGRGTQYF.

This clonotype was recorded many times. The J gene is TRBJ2-7, the V gene TRBV12-3 or TRBV12-4; D not certain. The CDR3 extends over 11 amino acids. V was trimmed by 5 bases and J by 4 bases, leaving 6 bases between them. Written as DNA, the CDR3 is TGTGCCAGCAGTCAGAATTACGAGCAGTACTTC. Protein sequence: CASSQNYEQYF.

This clonotype was seen repeatedly, ten times or more. This chain joins TRBV28 and TRBJ1-2, with 10 bases that match TRBD1. The CDR3 is 15 residues long. CDR1 is MDHEN and CDR2 is SYDVKM in the germline V gene. The junction had 6 bases not matched to a gene; V was cut back by 4 bases and J by 4 bases. CDR3 amino acids: CASSSRDRGVYGYTF. In DNA, the CDR3 is TGTGCCAGCAGTTCCCGGGACAGGGGTGTCTATGGCTACACCTTC.